This T cell receptor beta chain was captured in a study of beta chain features in type 1 diabetes. Findings and limits, study-wide: Shorter TCRB CDR3s, moderately but significantly so, marked every one of the four CD4+ subsets in Type 1 diabetes patients. Healthy donors had naive, central memory and Treg TCRB repertoires that appeared less similar than those seen among patients.

The whole isolated RNA underwent reverse transcription, so sequencing captured expressed TCRB transcripts. TCRdb's copy holds only in-frame clones and misses some; the assay was immunoSEQ multiplex PCR. This sample has hundreds of thousands of clones, with less than 20% found just once. Trimming left V 7 bases short and J 4 bases short, with 10 bases between. In germline, CDR1 is MDHEN, CDR2 SYDVKM. The CDR3 sequence is 12 residues long. About this clone itself: Its antigen remains unidentified.

Source material: naive CD4+ T cells from blood. The rearrangement uses TRBV28 and TRBJ1-2, with D possibly being TRBD1 (5 bases). The clonotype originates from a man younger than 35 in good health. The CDR3 loop reads CASMRGSYGYTF. The DNA of the CDR3 is TGTGCCAGCATGAGGGGTAGCTATGGCTACACCTTC.